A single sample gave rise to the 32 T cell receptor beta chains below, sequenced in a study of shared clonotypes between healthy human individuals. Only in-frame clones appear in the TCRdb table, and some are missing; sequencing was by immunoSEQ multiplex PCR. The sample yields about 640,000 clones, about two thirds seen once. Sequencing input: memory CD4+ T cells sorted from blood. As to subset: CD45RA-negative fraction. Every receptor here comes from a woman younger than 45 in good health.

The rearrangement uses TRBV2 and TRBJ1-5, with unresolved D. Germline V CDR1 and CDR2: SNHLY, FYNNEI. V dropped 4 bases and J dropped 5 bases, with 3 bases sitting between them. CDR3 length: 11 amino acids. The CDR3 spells CASSADQPQHF. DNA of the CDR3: TGTGCCAGCAGTGCAGATCAGCCCCAGCATTTT.

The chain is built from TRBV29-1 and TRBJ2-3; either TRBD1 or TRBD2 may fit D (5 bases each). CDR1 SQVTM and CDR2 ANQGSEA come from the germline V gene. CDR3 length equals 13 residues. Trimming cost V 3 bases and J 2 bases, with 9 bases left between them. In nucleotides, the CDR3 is TGCAGCGTTGAGTGGGGGTACACAGATACGCAGTATTTT. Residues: CSVEWGYTDTQYF.

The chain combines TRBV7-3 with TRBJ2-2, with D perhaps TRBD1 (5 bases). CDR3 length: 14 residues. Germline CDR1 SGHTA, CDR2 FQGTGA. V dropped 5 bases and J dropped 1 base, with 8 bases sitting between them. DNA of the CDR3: TGTGCCAGCAGCGAACAGGAGAACACCGGGGAGCTGTTTTTT. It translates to CASSEQENTGELFF. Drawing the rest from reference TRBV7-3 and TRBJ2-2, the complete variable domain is GAGVSQTPSNKVTEKGKYVELRCDPISGHTALYWYRQSLGQGPEFLIYFQGTGAADDSGLPNDRFFAVRPEGSVSTLKIQRTERGDSAVYLCASSEQENTGELFFGEGSRLTVL.

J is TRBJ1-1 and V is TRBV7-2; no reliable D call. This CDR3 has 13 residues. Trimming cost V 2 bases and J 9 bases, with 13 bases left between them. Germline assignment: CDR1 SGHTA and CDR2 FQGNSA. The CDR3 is CASSLNLRAQAFF. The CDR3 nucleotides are TGTGCCAGCAGCTTAAATCTGCGGGCCCAAGCTTTCTTT.

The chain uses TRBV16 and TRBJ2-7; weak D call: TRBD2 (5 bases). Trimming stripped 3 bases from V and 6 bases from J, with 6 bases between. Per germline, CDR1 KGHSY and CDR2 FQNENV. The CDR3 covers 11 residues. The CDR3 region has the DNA TGTGCCAGCAGCCATGGAGGCGAGCAGTACTTC. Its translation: CASSHGGEQYF.

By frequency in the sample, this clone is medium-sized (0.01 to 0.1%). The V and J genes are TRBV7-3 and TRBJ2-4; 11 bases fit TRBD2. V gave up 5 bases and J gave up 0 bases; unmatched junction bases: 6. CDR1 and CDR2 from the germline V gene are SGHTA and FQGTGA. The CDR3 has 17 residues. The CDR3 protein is CASSVTSGILAKNIQYF. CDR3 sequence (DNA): TGTGCCAGCAGCGTGACTAGCGGGATCCTAGCCAAAAACATTCAGTACTTC.

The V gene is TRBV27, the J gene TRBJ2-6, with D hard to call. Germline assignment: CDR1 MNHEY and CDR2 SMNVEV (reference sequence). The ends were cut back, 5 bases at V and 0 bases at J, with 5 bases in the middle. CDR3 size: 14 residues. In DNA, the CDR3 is TGTGCCAGCAGTAAGGCCTCTGGGGCCAACGTCCTGACTTTC. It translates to CASSKASGANVLTF. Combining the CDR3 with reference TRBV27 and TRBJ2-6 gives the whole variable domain EAQVTQNPRYLITVTGKKLTVTCSQNMNHEYMSWYRQDPGLGLRQIYYSMNVEVTDKGDVPEGYKVSRKEKRNFPLILESPSPNQTSLYFCASSKASGANVLTFGAGSRLTVL.

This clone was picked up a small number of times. The CDR3 DNA follows: TGTGCCAGCTCACCACCGAACGTTGCCGGGGACTATGGCTACACCTTC. This translates into CASSPPNVAGDYGYTF. This chain uses TRBV18 with TRBJ1-2; unclear D gene. Germline assignment: CDR1 KGHSH and CDR2 LQKENI. The CDR3 loop spans 16 amino acids. Trimming shortened V by 0 bases and J by 3 bases, and 14 bases separated the two germline ends.

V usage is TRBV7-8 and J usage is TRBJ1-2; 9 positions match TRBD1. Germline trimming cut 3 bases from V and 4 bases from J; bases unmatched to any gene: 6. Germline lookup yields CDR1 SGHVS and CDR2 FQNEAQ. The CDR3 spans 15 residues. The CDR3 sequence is CASSFLGQGIYGYTF. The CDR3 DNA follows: TGTGCCAGCAGCTTCCTGGGACAGGGCATCTATGGCTACACCTTC.

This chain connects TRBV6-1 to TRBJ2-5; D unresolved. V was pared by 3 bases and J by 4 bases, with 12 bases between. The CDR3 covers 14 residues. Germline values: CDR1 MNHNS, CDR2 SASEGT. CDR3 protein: CASSESARLETQYF. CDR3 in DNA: TGTGCCAGCAGTGAGAGCGCGCGACTAGAGACCCAGTACTTC.

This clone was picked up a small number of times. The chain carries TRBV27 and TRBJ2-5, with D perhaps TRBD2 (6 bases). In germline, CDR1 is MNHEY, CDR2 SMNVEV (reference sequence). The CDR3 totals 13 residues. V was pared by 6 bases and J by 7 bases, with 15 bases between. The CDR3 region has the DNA TGTGCCAGCAGAGGGACTTGGGTCGGGACCCAGTACTTC. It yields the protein CASRGTWVGTQYF.

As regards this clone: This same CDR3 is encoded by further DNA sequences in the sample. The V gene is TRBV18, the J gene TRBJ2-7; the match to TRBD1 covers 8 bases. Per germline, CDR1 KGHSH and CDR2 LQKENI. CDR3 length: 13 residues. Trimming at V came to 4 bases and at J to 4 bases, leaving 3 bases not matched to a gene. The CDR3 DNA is TGTGCCAGCTCACTCGACAGGGGTTACGAGCAGTACTTC. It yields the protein CASSLDRGYEQYF.

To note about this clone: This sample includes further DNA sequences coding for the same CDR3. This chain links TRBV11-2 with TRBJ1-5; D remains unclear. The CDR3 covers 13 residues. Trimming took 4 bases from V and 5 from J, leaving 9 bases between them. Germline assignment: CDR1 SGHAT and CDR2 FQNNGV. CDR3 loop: CASSSQRDQPQHF. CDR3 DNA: TGTGCCAGCAGCTCGCAGAGAGATCAGCCCCAGCATTTT.

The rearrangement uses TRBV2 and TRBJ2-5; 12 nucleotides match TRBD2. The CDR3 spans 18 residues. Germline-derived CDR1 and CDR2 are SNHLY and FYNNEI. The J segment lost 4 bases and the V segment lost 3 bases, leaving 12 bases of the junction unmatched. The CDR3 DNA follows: TGTGCCAGCAGTGAGACCCTAGCGGGAGGGCCCGCAAGAGAGACCCAGTACTTC. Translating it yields CASSETLAGGPARETQYF.

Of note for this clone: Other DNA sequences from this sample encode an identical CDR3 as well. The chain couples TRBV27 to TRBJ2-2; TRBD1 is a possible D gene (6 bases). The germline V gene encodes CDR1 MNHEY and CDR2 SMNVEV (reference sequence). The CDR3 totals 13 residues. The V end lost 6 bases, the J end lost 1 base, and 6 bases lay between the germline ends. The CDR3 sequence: CASSRGNTGELFF. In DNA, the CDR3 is TGTGCCAGCAGCAGGGGGAACACCGGGGAGCTGTTTTTT.

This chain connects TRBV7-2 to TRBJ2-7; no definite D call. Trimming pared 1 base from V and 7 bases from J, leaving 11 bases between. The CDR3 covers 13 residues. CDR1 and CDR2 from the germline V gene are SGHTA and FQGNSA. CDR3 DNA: TGTGCCAGCAGCTTAGGGTCCTCTCGAGAGCAGTACTTC. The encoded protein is CASSLGSSREQYF.

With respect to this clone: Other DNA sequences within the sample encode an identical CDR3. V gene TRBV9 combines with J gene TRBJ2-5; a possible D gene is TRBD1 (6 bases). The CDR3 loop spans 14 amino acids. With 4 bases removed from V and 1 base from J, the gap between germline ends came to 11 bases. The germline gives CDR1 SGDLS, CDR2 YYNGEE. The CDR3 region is CASSPGTIQETQYF. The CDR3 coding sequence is TGTGCCAGCAGCCCCGGGACAATCCAAGAGACCCAGTACTTC.

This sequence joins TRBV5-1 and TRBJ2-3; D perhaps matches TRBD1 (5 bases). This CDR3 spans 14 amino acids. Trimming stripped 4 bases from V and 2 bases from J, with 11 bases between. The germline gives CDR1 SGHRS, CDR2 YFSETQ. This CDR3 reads CASSIDSFTDTQYF. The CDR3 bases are TGCGCCAGCAGCATCGACAGCTTCACAGATACGCAGTATTTT.

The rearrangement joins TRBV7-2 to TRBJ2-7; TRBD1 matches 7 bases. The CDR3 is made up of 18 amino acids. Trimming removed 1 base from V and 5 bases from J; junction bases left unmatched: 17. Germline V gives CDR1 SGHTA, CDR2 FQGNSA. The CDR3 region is CASSLVGSRGGKGNEQYF. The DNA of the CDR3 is TGTGCCAGCAGCTTAGTGGGCAGTCGAGGGGGCAAGGGGAACGAGCAGTACTTC.

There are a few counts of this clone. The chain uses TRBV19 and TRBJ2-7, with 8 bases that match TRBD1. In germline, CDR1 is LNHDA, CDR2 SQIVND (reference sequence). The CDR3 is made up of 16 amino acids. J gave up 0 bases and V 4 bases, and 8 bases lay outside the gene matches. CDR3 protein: CASSTSQDRDSYEQYF. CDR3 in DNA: TGTGCCAGTAGTACCTCACAGGACAGGGACTCCTACGAGCAGTACTTC.

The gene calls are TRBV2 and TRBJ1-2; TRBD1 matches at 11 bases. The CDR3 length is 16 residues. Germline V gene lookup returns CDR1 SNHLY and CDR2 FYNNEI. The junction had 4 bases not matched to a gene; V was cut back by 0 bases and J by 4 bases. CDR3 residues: CASSEADRGLVYGYTF. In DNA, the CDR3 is TGTGCCAGCAGTGAAGCGGACAGGGGGCTCGTCTATGGCTACACCTTC.

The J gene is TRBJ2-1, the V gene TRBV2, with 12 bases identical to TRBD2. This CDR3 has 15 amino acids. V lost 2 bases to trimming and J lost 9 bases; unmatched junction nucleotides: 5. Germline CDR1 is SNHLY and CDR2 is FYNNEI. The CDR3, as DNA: TGTGCCAGCAGTGAACGACTAGCGGGAGTTACTGAGCAGTTCTTC. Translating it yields CASSERLAGVTEQFF.

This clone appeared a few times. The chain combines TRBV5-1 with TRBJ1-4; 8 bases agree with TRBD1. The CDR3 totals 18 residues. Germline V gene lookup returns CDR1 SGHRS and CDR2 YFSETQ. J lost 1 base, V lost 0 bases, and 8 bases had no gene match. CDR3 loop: CASSLVGTGAITNEKLFF. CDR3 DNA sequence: TGCGCCAGCAGCTTGGTAGGGACAGGCGCCATAACTAATGAAAAACTGTTTTTT.

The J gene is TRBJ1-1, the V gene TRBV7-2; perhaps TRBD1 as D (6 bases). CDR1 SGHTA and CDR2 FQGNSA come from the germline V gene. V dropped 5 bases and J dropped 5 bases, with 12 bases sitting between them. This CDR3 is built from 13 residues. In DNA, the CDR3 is TGTGCCAGCAGCGCCCACAGGGTAACTGAAGCTTTCTTT. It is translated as CASSAHRVTEAFF.

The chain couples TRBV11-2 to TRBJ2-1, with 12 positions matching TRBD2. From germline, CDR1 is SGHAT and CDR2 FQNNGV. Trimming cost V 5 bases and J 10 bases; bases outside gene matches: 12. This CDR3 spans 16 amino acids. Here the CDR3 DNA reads TGTGCCAGCAGCACGACTAGCGGGAGCCTTTCCGACGAGCAGTTCTTC. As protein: CASSTTSGSLSDEQFF.

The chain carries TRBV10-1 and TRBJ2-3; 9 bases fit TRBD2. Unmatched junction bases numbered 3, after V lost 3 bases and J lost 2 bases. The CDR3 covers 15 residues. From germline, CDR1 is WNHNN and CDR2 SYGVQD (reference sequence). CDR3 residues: CASSEQRGDTDTQYF. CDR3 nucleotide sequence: TGCGCCAGCAGTGAACAGCGGGGGGACACAGATACGCAGTATTTT.

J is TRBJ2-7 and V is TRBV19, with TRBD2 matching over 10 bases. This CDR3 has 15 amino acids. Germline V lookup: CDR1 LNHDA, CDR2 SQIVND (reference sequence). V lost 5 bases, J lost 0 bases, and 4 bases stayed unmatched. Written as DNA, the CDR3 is TGTGCCAGTAGTCCTAAGCGGGAGGGCTCCTACGAGCAGTACTTC. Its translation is CASSPKREGSYEQYF.

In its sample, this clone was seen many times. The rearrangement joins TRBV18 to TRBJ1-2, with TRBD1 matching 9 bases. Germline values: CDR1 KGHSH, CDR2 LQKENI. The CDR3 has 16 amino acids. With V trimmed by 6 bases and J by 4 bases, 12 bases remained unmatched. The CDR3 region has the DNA TGTGCCAGCTCCCAATACCGGGACAGGGATAGCTATGGCTACACCTTC. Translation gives CASSQYRDRDSYGYTF.

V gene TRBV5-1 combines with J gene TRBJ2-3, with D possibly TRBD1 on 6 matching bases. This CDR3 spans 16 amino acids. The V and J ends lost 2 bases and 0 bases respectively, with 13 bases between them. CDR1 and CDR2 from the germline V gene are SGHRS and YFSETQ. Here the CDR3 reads CASSLLQGFSTDTQYF. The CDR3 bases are TGCGCCAGCAGCTTACTACAGGGATTCAGCACAGATACGCAGTATTTT.

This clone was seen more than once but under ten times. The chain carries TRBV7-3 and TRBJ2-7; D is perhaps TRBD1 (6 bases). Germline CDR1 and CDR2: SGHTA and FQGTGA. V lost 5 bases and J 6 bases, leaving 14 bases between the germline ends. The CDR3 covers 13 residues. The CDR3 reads CASSKTDSGEQYF. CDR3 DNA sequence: TGTGCCAGCAGCAAAACGGACAGTGGCGAGCAGTACTTC.

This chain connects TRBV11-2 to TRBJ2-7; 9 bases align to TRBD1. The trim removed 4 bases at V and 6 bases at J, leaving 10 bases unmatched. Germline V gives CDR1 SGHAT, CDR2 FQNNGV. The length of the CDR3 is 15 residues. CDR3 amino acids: CASSYTGGAPPEQYF. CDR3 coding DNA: TGTGCCAGCAGCTACACAGGGGGCGCCCCCCCCGAGCAGTACTTC.

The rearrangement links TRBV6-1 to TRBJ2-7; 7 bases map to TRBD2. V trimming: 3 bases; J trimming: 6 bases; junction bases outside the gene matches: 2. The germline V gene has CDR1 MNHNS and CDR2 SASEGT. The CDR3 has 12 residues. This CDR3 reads CASSESGGEQYF. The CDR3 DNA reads TGTGCCAGCAGTGAGTCGGGGGGCGAGCAGTACTTC.